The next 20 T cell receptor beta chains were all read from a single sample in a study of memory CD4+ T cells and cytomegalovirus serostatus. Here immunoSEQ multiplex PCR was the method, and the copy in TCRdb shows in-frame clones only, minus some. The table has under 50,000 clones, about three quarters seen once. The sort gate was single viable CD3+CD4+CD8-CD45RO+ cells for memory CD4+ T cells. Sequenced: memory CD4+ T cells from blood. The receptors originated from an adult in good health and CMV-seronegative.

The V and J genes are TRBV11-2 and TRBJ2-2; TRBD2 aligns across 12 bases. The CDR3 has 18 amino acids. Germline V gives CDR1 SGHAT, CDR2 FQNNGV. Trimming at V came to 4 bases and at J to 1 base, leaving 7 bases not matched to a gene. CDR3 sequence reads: CASSSLTTSGGNTGELFF. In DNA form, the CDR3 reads TGTGCCAGCAGCTCCCTTACGACTAGCGGGGGGAACACCGGGGAGCTGTTTTTT.

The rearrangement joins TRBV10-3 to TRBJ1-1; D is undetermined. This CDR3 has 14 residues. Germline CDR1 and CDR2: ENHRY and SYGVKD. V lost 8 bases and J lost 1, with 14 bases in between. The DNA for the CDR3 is TGTGCCATCGCTAAAGAGGATGCGAACACTGAAGCTTTCTTT. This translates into CAIAKEDANTEAFF.

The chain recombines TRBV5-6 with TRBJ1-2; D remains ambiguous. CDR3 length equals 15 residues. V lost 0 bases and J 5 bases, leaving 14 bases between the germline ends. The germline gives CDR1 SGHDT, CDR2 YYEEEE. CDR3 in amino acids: CASSLDGRKNYGYTF. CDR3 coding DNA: TGTGCCAGCAGCTTGGATGGCAGAAAAAATTATGGCTACACCTTC.

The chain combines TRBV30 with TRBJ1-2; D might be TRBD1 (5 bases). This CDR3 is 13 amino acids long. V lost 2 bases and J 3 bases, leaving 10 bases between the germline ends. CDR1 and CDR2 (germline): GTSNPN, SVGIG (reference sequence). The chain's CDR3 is CAWSTPGYYGYTF. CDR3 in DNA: TGTGCCTGGAGTACCCCAGGGTACTATGGCTACACCTTC.

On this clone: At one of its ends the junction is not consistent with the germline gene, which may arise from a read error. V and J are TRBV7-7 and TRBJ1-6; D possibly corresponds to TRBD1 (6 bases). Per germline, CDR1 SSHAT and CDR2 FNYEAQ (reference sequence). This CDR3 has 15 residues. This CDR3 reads CASSPQPGQNSPLHF. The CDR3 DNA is TGTGCTAGCAGCCCCCAGCCCGGACAGAATTCACCCCTCCACTTT.

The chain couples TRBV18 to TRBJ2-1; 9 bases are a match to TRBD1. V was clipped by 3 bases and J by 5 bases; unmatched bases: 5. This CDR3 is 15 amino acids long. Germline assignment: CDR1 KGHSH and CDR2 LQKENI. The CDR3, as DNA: TGTGCCAGCTCACCCGGACAGGGGACCCACAATGAGCAGTTCTTC. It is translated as CASSPGQGTHNEQFF.

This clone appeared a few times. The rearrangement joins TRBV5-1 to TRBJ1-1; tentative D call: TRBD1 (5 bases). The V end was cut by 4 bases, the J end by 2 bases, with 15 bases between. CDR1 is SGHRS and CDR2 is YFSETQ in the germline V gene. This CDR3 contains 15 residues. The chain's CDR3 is CASSPQTDPNTEAFF. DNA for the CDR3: TGCGCCAGCAGCCCACAGACAGATCCCAACACTGAAGCTTTCTTT. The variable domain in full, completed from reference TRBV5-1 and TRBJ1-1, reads KAGVTQTPRYLIKTRGQQVTLSCSPISGHRSVSWYQQTPGQGLQFLFEYFSETQRNKGNFPGRFSGRQFSNSRSEMNVSTLELGDSALYLCASSPQTDPNTEAFFGQGTRLTVV.

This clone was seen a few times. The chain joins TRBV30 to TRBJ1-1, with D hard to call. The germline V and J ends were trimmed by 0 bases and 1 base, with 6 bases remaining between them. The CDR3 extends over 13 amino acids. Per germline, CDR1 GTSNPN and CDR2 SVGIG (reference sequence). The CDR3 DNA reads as TGTGCCTGGAGTGTACGGACGAACACTGAAGCTTTCTTT. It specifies CAWSVRTNTEAFF.

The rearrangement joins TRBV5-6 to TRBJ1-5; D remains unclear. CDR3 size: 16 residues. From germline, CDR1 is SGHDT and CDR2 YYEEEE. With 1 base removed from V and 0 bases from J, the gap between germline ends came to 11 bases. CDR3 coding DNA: TGTGCCAGCAGCTTGTATTCAGGTGATAGCAATCAGCCCCAGCATTTT. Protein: CASSLYSGDSNQPQHF.

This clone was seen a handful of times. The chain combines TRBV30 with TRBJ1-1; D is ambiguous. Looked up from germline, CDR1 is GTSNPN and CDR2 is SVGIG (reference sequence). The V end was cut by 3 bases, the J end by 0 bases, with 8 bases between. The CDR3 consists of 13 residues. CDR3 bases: TGTGCCTGGAGGCACGGAATGAACACTGAAGCTTTCTTT. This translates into CAWRHGMNTEAFF.

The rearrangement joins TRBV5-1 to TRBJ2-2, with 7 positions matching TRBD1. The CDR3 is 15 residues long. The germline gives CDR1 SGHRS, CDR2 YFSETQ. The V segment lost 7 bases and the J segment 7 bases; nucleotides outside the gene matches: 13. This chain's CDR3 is CASAEQGSSGGELFF. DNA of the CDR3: TGCGCCAGCGCCGAACAGGGGTCGAGTGGCGGGGAGCTGTTTTTT.

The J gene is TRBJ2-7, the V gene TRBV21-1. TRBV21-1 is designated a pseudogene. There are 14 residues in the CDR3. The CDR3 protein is CAPEGRTPTYEQYF. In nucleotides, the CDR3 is TGTGCCCCCGAGGGCCGGACACCTACCTACGAGCAGTACTTC.

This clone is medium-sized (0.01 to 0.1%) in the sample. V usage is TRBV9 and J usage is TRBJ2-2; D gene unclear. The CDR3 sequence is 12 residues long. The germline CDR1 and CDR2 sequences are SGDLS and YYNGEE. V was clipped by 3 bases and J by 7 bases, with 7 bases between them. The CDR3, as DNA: TGTGCCAGCAGCGCTAGTAACGGGGAGCTGTTTTTT. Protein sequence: CASSASNGELFF.

The CDR3 DNA sequence: TGTGCCAGCAGTTACGGCAGGGAAGAAAAACTGTTTTTT. Translating it yields CASSYGREEKLFF. The chain couples TRBV6-6 to TRBJ1-4; tentative D call: TRBD1 (5 bases). Germline V gene sequence: CDR1 MNHNY, CDR2 SVGAGI (reference sequence). The CDR3 sequence is 13 residues long. V shed 2 bases and J shed 8 bases, with 9 bases lying between them.

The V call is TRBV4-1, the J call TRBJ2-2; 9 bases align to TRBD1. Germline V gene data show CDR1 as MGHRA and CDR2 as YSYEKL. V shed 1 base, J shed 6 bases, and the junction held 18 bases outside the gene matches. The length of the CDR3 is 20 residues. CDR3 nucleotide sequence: TGCGCCAGCAGCCAAGGCCGGTGGGACAGGGAAGAACAAGGTCCCGGGGAGCTGTTTTTT. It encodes CASSQGRWDREEQGPGELFF.

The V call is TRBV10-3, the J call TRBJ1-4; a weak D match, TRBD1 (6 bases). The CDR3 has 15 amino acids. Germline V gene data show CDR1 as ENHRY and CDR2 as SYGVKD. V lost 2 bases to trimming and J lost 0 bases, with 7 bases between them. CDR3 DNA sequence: TGTGCCATCAGTGAGCCAGGGGCAACTAATGAAAAACTGTTTTTT. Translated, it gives CAISEPGATNEKLFF.

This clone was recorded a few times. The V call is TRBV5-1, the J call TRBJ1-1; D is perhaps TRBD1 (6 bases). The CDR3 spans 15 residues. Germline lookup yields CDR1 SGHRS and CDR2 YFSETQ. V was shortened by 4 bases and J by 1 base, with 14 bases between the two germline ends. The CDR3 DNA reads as TGCGCCAGCAGCGGGGAAGACAGGCGGAACACTGAAGCTTTCTTT. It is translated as CASSGEDRRNTEAFF.

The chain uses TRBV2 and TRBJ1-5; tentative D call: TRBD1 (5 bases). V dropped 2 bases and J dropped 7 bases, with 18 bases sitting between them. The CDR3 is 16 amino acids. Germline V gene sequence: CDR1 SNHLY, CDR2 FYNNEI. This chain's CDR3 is CASSEYATRGTQPQHF. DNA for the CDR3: TGTGCCAGCAGTGAATACGCCACCCGGGGGACCCAGCCCCAGCATTTT.

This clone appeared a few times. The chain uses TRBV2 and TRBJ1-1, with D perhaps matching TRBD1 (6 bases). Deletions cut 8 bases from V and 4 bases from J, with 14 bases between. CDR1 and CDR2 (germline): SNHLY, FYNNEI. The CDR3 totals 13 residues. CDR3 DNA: TGTGCCAGCTATCTACAGGGTGGCACTGAAGCTTTCTTT. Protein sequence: CASYLQGGTEAFF.

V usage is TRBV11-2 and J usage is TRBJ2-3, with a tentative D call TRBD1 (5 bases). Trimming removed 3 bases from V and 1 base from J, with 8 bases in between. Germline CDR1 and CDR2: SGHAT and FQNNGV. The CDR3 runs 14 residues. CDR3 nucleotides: TGTGCCAGCAGCTTGTTACAGGGCACAGATACGCAGTATTTT. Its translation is CASSLLQGTDTQYF.